This T cell receptor beta chain was found in a study of regulatory T cells in long-lasting Graves disease. Study information: Graves' disease counted as persistent after over 5 years of antithyroid drugs with positive TSH receptor antibodies. Study results and limitations: Few sampled subjects may have lowered accuracy. Persistent Graves' patients showed reduced TCR diversity versus newly diagnosed patients. Repertoires from persistent disease leaned toward TRBV28, TRBJ1-2 and TRBJ2-5.

The time point denotes: persistent/refractory GD, antithyroid drugs over 5 years with positive TRAb. PBMC RNA was the source of the TCR library. The germline gives CDR1 LGHNA, CDR2 YSLEER. The CDR3 sequence is 14 residues long. V lost 0 bases to trimming and J lost 2 bases; unmatched junction nucleotides: 0. On this clonotype: Antigen specificity is unknown.

Arm-PCR of CDR3 regions and iRepertoire HTBI primers were used to build TCR beta libraries. TCRdb re-derived calls from the multiplex PCR reads in MiXCR, one entry per CDR3 protein. Among about 290,000 distinct CDR3 sequences listed, around 20% were seen once. The sequencing used peripheral blood mononuclear cells (PBMCs), collected when the disease was refractory, from a patient treated with antithyroid drugs. The receptor's source is a female donor with Graves disease. This sequence joins TRBV4-3 and TRBJ2-7; the match to TRBD1 covers 8 bases. CDR3 amino acids: CASSQDRGPYEQYF. The DNA of the CDR3 is TGCGCCAGCAGCCAAGACAGGGGGCCCTACGAGCAGTACTTC.